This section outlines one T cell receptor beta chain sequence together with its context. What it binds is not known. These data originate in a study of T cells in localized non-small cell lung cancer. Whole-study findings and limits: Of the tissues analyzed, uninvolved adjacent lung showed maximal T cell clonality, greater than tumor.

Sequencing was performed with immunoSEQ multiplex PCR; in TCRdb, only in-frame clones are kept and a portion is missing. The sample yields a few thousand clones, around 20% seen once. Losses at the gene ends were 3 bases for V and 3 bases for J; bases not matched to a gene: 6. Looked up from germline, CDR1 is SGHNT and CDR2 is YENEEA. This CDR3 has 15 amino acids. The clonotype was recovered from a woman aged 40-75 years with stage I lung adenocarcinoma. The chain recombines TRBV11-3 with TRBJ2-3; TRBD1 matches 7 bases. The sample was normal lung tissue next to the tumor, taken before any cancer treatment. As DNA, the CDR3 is TGTGCCAGCAGCTTTGGGCACAGGGGTACAGATACGCAGTATTTT. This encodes CASSFGHRGTDTQYF.